This TCR beta chain was documented in a study of T cells after yellow fever vaccination. Germline V lookup: CDR1 SGHRS, CDR2 YFSETQ. The CDR3 spans 14 residues. Trimming cost V 6 bases and J 4 bases, with 16 bases left between them. Using its own MiXCR run on the 5' RACE reads, TCRdb lists one record per CDR3 protein. Of 550,000 or so distinct CDR3 sequences listed, about 19% are singletons. This clonotype has more than one count but fewer than ten. This sequence was found in a man aged 25-45 years who received the YFV17D yellow fever vaccine. This chain connects TRBV5-1 to TRBJ2-5; perhaps TRBD2 as D (5 bases). This material consisted of PBMCs, taken 15 days after the yellow fever booster vaccination. The CDR3 is CASTEDLWGETQYF. The CDR3 region has the DNA TGCGCCAGCACGGAGGACTTGTGGGGAGAGACCCAGTACTTC.